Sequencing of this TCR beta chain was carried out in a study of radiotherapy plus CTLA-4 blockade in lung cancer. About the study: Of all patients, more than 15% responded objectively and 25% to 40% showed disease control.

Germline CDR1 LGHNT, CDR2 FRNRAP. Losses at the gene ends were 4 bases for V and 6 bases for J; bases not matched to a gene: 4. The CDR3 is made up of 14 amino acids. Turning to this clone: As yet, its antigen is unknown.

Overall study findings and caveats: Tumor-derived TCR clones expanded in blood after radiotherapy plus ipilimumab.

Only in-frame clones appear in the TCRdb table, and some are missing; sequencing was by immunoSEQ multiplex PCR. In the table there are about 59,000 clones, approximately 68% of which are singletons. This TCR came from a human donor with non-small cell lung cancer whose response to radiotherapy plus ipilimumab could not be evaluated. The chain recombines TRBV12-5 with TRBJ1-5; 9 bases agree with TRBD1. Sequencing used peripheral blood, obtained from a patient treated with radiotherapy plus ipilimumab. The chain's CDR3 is CASGSGQGGQPQHF. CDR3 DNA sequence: TGTGCTAGTGGTTCGGGACAGGGTGGTCAGCCCCAGCATTTT. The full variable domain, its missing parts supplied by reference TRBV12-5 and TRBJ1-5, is DARVTQTPRHKVTEMGQEVTMRCQPILGHNTVFWYRQTMMQGLELLAYFRNRAPLDDSGMPKDRFSAEMPDATLATLKIQPSEPRDSAVYFCASGSGQGGQPQHFGDGTRLSIL.